This T cell receptor (beta chain) was found in a study of technical replicates of blood from four donors. The CDR3 is 13 amino acids. Germline V gene lookup returns CDR1 SGHTA and CDR2 FQGTGA. V gave up 8 bases and J gave up 5 bases; unmatched junction bases: 5. Method: immunoSEQ multiplex PCR; TCRdb's copy keeps in-frame clones and lacks some. The repertoire holds about 94,000 clones, with around 95% as singletons. J is TRBJ2-1 and V is TRBV7-3, with 8 bases that match TRBD1. The source of this sequence is a human donor in good health. The sequenced material came from T cells isolated from PBMCs. Here the CDR3 DNA reads TGTGCCAGCGGACAGGGTGGGGACAATGAGCAGTTCTTC. Protein: CASGQGGDNEQFF.